This T cell receptor beta chain came from a study of molecular identifiers for immune sequencing clone quantification. The study, taken as a whole, reports: Clones that exceeded 20 RNA copies held over 99% of effector molecules, yet under 1% in naive cells.

TCRdb fed the PCR reads into MiXCR, producing one record per CDR3 protein. The sample gives 300,000 to 400,000 distinct CDR3 sequences, roughly 24% of which show up once; 0.74% is in the top ten. CDR1 MDHEN and CDR2 SYDVKM come from the germline V gene. The CDR3 is 15 residues long. The V gene lost 2 bases and the J gene lost 5 bases, with 14 bases spanning the gap. Points on this clonotype: Antigen: not known. One base away lies a much larger clone, so this may be a sequencing read error.

The sample taken for sequencing was naive CD8+ T cells from blood, with Jurkat cell RNA spiked in. The sample's subset: FACS-sorted CD8+CD4-CCR7+CD45RA+ naive T cells. The V call is TRBV28, the J call TRBJ2-3; maybe TRBD2 (6 bases). The TCR was taken from a human donor in good health. Some libraries in this study had Jurkat cell RNA spiked in. CDR3 loop: CASSLTSRSQDTQYF. CDR3 sequence (DNA): TGTGCCAGCAGTTTAACTAGCAGGAGCCAAGATACGCAGTATTTT.